The source of this TCR beta chain is a study of cytomegalovirus exposure and HLA in healthy donors. General study findings and limits: TCR beta chains associated with HLA were, in a later analysis, more clonally expanded than equally common others. The CMV antigen specificity of a few CMV-associated chains was confirmed through in vitro analysis.

Details on this clone: Its specificity is unknown.

Trimming pared 1 base from V and 12 bases from J, leaving 22 bases between. Germline values: CDR1 MGHDK, CDR2 SYGVNS. The CDR3 totals 16 residues. PCR used 60 Vbeta primers and 13 Jbeta primers. The method was immunoSEQ multiplex PCR; TCRdb's version includes in-frame clones alone and lacks a portion of them. The sample has roughly 100,000 clones, more than 70% seen once; the top ten hold 8.5% to 10%. V and J are TRBV25-1 and TRBJ2-1; maybe TRBD2 (6 bases). Input material: PBMCs. The sequence derives from a male donor in good health and CMV-seropositive. The CDR3 is CASSEWGGPGGLGQFF. CDR3 bases: TGTGCCAGCAGTGAATGGGGAGGTCCGGGTGGTTTGGGGCAGTTCTTC.